Shown below are 21 T cell receptor beta chains from a single sample sequenced in a study of neurological immune-mediated disorders. TCRdb re-called the 5' RACE reads with MiXCR, one entry per CDR3 protein. The sample has 50,000 to 55,000 distinct CDR3 sequences; 9% to 12% are singletons. The sequencing sample was made of PBMCs. Source of these receptors: a man in his sixties or seventies with HTLV-1-associated myelopathy (HAM/TSP).

This clonotype was detected many times. The chain carries TRBV20-1 and TRBJ2-1, with D possibly TRBD2 on 6 matching bases. V shed 5 bases and J shed 15 bases, with 29 bases lying between them. From germline, CDR1 is DFQATT and CDR2 SNEGSKA (reference sequence). CDR3 length equals 15 residues. The CDR3 is CSAPDKIKASGAGFF. The CDR3 region has the DNA TGCAGTGCTCCAGACAAGATAAAAGCTTCGGGAGCAGGGTTCTTC.

This clonotype was observed at least ten times. The chain couples TRBV19 to TRBJ2-1, with TRBD2 identical over 8 bases. Per germline, CDR1 LNHDA and CDR2 SQIVND (reference sequence). V shed 4 bases, J shed 6 bases, and the junction held 2 bases outside the gene matches. This CDR3 contains 13 residues. The CDR3 region is CASSTGLVNEQFF. In nucleotides, the CDR3 is TGTGCCAGTAGTACGGGACTAGTCAATGAGCAGTTCTTC.

The chain couples TRBV6-1 to TRBJ2-7, with 8 bases identical to TRBD2. V lost 5 bases to trimming and J lost 2 bases; unmatched junction nucleotides: 11. The CDR3 sequence is 16 residues long. Germline V gives CDR1 MNHNS, CDR2 SASEGT. The CDR3 loop is CASSTAGVSSTYEQYF. The CDR3 nucleotides are TGTGCCAGCAGTACAGCGGGAGTGTCGTCGACCTACGAGCAGTACTTC.

This clonotype was detected many times. This rearrangement joins TRBV10-2 to TRBJ1-5; tentative D call: TRBD1 (5 bases). The CDR3 runs 13 residues. Germline CDR1 is WSHSY and CDR2 is SAAADI. V was trimmed by 7 bases and J by 5 bases, leaving 12 bases between them. The CDR3 region has the DNA TGCGCCAGCACCGGTTTCAGGGATCAGCCCCAGCATTTT. It yields the protein CASTGFRDQPQHF.

The CDR3 is CASSSLAGVYEQYF. In DNA, the CDR3 is TGTGCCAGCAGCTCGCTAGCGGGAGTCTACGAGCAGTACTTC. The gene calls are TRBV7-8 and TRBJ2-7; 10 bases line up with TRBD2. This CDR3 is 14 amino acids long. V was pared by 4 bases and J by 3 bases, with 3 bases of the junction left unmatched. Germline CDR1 is SGHVS and CDR2 is FQNEAQ.

This clonotype was seen many times. This chain links TRBV7-2 with TRBJ1-1; possible D gene TRBD1, 5 bases. This CDR3 comprises 15 residues. The V end lost 5 bases, the J end lost 4 bases, and 17 bases lay between the germline ends. Germline V gives CDR1 SGHTA, CDR2 FQGNSA. CDR3: CASSRGLLEGTEAFF. CDR3 coding DNA: TGTGCCAGCAGCAGGGGACTTTTGGAAGGCACTGAAGCTTTCTTT. Full variable domain (remainder filled in from reference TRBV7-2 and TRBJ1-1): GAGVSQSPSNKVTEKGKDVELRCDPISGHTALYWYRQSLGQGLEFLIYFQGNSAPDKSGLPSDRFSAERTGGSVSTLTIQRTQQEDSAVYLCASSRGLLEGTEAFFGQGTRLTVV.

This clonotype was observed at least ten times. The genes are TRBV20-1 and TRBJ2-1, with D hard to call. The CDR3 covers 13 residues. V lost 6 bases to trimming and J lost 6 bases, with 15 bases between them. Germline V gene sequence: CDR1 DFQATT, CDR2 SNEGSKA (reference sequence). CDR3 nucleotides: TGCAGTGCCGGAGTCCGACCGGGCAATGAGCAGTTCTTC. This translates into CSAGVRPGNEQFF.

J is TRBJ2-7 and V is TRBV7-9, with no clear D. V shed 8 bases and J shed 6 bases, with 17 bases lying between them. The CDR3 loop spans 13 amino acids. The germline CDR1 and CDR2 sequences are SEHNR and FQNEAQ (reference sequence). The CDR3 sequence is CASRSDRASEQYF. In nucleotides, the CDR3 is TGTGCCAGCCGCTCTGACCGTGCATCCGAGCAGTACTTC. Based on the CDR3 plus reference TRBV7-9 and TRBJ2-7, the full variable domain is DTGVSQNPRHKITKRGQNVTFRCDPISEHNRLYWYRQTLGQGPEFLTYFQNEAQLEKSRLLSDRFSAERPKGSFSTLEIQRTEQGDSAMYLCASRSDRASEQYFGPGTRLTVT.

V usage is TRBV4-2 and J usage is TRBJ2-3; D unclear. With 2 bases removed from V and 12 bases from J, the gap between germline ends came to 15 bases. CDR3 length equals 13 residues. Germline CDR1 and CDR2: LGHNA and YNFKEQ. The CDR3 DNA is TGTGCCAGCAGCCAAAATAAGGAACCGGGCCAGTATTTT. Amino acids: CASSQNKEPGQYF.

The chain joins TRBV7-7 to TRBJ2-2, with D tentatively TRBD2 (5 bases). Deletions cut 4 bases from V and 7 bases from J, with 10 bases between. This CDR3 region has 13 residues. Germline CDR1 is SSHAT and CDR2 is FNYEAQ (reference sequence). This CDR3 reads CASSSKGVGELFF. The CDR3 nucleotides are TGTGCCAGCAGCTCCAAGGGAGTCGGGGAGCTGTTTTTT. The variable domain in full, with the rest retrieved from reference TRBV7-7 and TRBJ2-2, is GAGVSQSPRYKVTKRGQDVTLRCDPISSHATLYWYQQALGQGPEFLTYFNYEAQPDKSGLPSDRFSAERPEGSISTLTIQRTEQRDSAMYRCASSSKGVGELFFGEGSRLTVL.

This clonotype was seen ten or more times. The chain carries TRBV9 and TRBJ2-2, with TRBD2 as a possible D gene (6 bases). Trimming cost V 3 bases and J 9 bases, with 21 bases left between them. Per the germline V gene, CDR1 is SGDLS and CDR2 is YYNGEE. This CDR3 is 16 amino acids long. As DNA, the CDR3 is TGTGCCAGCAGCGCGACCGGGACTCCGGTAATCCGGGAGCTGTTTTTT. Translation gives CASSATGTPVIRELFF.

In its sample, this clonotype was seen many times. The V call is TRBV28, the J call TRBJ2-5; tentatively, D is TRBD1 (5 bases). CDR3 length equals 15 residues. The V end lost 6 bases, the J end lost 5 bases, and 19 bases lay between the germline ends. The germline CDR1 and CDR2 sequences are MDHEN and SYDVKM. In DNA form, the CDR3 reads TGTGCCAGCAGCATTCCGGCCCTAGGGGTCGAGACCCAGTACTTC. Translated: CASSIPALGVETQYF.

This rearrangement joins TRBV7-2 to TRBJ2-7, with D perhaps TRBD2 (5 bases). This CDR3 spans 16 amino acids. V was cut by 2 bases and J by 5 bases, with 19 bases left in between. In germline, CDR1 is SGHTA, CDR2 FQGNSA. CDR3 residues: CASSLSGISAGNEQYF. In DNA form, the CDR3 reads TGTGCCAGCAGCTTATCGGGCATTAGCGCGGGCAACGAGCAGTACTTC.

There are many counts of this clonotype. The V and J genes are TRBV7-2 and TRBJ2-3; TRBD1 agrees at 7 bases. CDR3 length: 16 residues. CDR1 SGHTA and CDR2 FQGNSA come from the germline V gene. Trimming removed 6 bases from V and 5 bases from J; junction bases left unmatched: 14. CDR3 loop: CASRPKGALTLDTQYF. CDR3 sequence (DNA): TGTGCCAGCAGACCCAAGGGGGCGCTAACTCTAGATACGCAGTATTTT.

This clonotype was observed many times. The genes are TRBV4-3 and TRBJ2-7; TRBD1 aligns across 8 bases. Germline V lookup: CDR1 LGHNA, CDR2 YSLEER. The CDR3 has 13 amino acids. V was pared by 3 bases and J by 4 bases, with 2 bases of the junction left unmatched. The CDR3 here is CASSHRTGYEQYF. DNA of the CDR3: TGCGCCAGCAGCCATCGGACAGGGTACGAGCAGTACTTC.

Many counts were recorded for this clonotype. V is TRBV28 and J is TRBJ2-7, with D perhaps given as TRBD1 or TRBD2 (6 bases each). CDR1 MDHEN and CDR2 SYDVKM come from the germline V gene. The CDR3 consists of 14 residues. V was shortened by 3 bases and J by 4 bases, with 13 bases between the two germline ends. The DNA of the CDR3 is TGTGCCAGCAGTTTCTTCCAGGGGAGGTACGAGCAGTACTTC. Translating gives CASSFFQGRYEQYF.

In this sample, this clonotype turned up many times. The chain carries TRBV6-6 and TRBJ1-1, with 7 positions matching TRBD1. CDR1 MNHNY and CDR2 SVGAGI come from the germline V gene (reference sequence). The V gene end was trimmed by 2 bases and the J gene end by 2 bases; junction bases not matched to a gene: 5. The CDR3 is made up of 15 amino acids. The CDR3, as DNA: TGTGCCAGCAGTTACGGGGACAGTATTAACACTGAAGCTTTCTTT. This gives the protein CASSYGDSINTEAFF.

This clonotype was counted many times. The rearrangement links TRBV24-1 to TRBJ2-7, with 11 bases lining up with TRBD1. V was clipped by 9 bases and J by 3 bases; unmatched bases: 3. Germline CDR1 reads KGHDR; CDR2 reads SFDVKD. The length of the CDR3 is 13 residues. Here the CDR3 DNA reads TGTGCCACCGGGGGGACAGGGGGCTACGAGCAGTACTTC. Residues: CATGGTGGYEQYF.

This clonotype has a count of ten or more. The rearrangement links TRBV5-1 to TRBJ2-3; the match to TRBD2 covers 7 bases. Losses at the gene ends were 7 bases for V and 5 bases for J; bases not matched to a gene: 4. Germline lookup yields CDR1 SGHRS and CDR2 YFSETQ. The CDR3 length is 12 residues. CDR3 DNA: TGCGCCAGCGCCCGGGAGGTAGATACGCAGTATTTT. This gives the protein CASAREVDTQYF.

This clonotype was recorded at least ten times. J is TRBJ2-3 and V is TRBV12-3 or TRBV12-4; 8 bases align to TRBD2. V lost 11 bases, J lost 1 base, and 5 bases stayed unmatched. This CDR3 contains 13 residues. The CDR3 loop reads CAAGRGGTDTQYF. The CDR3 DNA is TGTGCCGCCGGGAGGGGAGGCACAGATACGCAGTATTTT.

This clonotype is labeled as medium-sized. The DNA of the CDR3 is TGTGCCAGCAGCCCACGGACTAGCGGGAGCTACGAGCAGTACTTC. Translated: CASSPRTSGSYEQYF. The chain joins TRBV7-2 to TRBJ2-7; the match to TRBD2 covers 13 bases. The CDR3 is 15 residues long. Trimming took 5 bases from V and 3 from J; bases not matched to a gene: 4. Germline V gene lookup returns CDR1 SGHTA and CDR2 FQGNSA.